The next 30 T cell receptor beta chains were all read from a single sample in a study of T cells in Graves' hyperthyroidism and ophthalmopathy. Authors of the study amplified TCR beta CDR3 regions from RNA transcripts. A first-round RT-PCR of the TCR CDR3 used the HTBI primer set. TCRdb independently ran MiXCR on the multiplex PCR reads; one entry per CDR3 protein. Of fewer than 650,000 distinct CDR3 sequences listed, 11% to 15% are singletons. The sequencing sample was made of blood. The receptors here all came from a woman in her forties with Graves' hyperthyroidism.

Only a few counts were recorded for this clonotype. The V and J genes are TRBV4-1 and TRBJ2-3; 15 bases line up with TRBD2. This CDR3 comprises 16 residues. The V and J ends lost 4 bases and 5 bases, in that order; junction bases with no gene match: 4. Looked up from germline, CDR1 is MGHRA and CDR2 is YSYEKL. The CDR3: CASSPGLAGGLDTQYF. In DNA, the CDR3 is TGCGCCAGCAGCCCGGGACTAGCGGGAGGATTAGATACGCAGTATTTT.

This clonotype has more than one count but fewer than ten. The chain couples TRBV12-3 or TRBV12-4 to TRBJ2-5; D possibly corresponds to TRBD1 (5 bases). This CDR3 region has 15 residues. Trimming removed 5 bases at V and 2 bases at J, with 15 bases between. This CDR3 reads CASSLNQGPQETQYF. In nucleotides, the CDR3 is TGTGCCAGCAGTCTCAACCAGGGCCCACAAGAGACCCAGTACTTC.

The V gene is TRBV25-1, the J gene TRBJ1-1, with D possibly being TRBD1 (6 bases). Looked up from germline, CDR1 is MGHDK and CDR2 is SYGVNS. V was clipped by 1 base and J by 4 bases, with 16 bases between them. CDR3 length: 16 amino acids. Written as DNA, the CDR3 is TGTGCCAGCAGTGAATCGATCGGGGGGCTTGGCACTGAAGCTTTCTTT. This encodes CASSESIGGLGTEAFF.

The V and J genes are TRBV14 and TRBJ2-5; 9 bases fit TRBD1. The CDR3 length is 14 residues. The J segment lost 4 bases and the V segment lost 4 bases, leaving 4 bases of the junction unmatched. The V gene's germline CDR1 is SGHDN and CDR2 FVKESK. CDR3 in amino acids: CASSPKDRGETQYF. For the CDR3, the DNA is TGTGCCAGCAGCCCCAAGGACAGGGGAGAGACCCAGTACTTC.

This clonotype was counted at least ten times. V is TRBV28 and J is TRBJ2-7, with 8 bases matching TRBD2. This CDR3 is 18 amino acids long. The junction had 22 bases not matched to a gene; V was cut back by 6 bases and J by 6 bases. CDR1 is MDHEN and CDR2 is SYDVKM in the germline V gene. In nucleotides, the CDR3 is TGTGCCAGCAGCGCTACGGGCAGGTGGGCGGGGGGCTCCCTCGAGCAGTACTTC. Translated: CASSATGRWAGGSLEQYF. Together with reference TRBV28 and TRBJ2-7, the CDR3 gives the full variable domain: DVKVTQSSRYLVKRTGEKVFLECVQDMDHENMFWYRQDPGLGLRLIYFSYDVKMKEKGDIPEGYSVSREKKERFSLILESASTNQTSMYLCASSATGRWAGGSLEQYFGPGTRLTVT.

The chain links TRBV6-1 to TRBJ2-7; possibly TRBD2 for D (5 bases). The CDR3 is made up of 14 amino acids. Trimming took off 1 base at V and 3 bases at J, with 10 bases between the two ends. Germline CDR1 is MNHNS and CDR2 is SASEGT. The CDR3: CASSEGGGIYEQYF. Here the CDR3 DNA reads TGTGCCAGCAGTGAAGGTGGAGGAATCTACGAGCAGTACTTC.

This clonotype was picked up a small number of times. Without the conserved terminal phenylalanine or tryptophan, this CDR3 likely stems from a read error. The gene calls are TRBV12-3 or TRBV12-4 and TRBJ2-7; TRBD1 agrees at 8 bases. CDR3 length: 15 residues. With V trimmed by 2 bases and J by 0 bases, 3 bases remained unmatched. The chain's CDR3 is CASSLNRGTSYEQYL. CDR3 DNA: TGTGCCAGCAGTTTAAACAGGGGGACCTCCTACGAGCAGTACCTC.

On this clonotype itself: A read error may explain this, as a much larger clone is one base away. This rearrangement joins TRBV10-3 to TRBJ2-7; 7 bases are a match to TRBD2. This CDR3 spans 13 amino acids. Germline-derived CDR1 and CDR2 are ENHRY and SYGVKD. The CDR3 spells CAINEKTSLEQYF. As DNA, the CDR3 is TGTGCCATCAATGAGAAGACTAGCTTGGAGCAGTACTTC.

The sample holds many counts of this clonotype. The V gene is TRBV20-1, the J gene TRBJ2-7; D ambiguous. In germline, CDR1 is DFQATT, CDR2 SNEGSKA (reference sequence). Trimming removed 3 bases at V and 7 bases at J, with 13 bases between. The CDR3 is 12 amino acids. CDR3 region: CSASGLSFEQYF. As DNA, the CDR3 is TGCAGTGCTAGCGGATTGTCCTTTGAGCAGTACTTC.

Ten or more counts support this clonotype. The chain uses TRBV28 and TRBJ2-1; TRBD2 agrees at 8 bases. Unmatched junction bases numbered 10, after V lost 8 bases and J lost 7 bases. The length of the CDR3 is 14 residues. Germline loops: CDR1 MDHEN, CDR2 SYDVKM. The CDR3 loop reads CASRRLANGNEQFF. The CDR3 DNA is TGTGCCAGCCGGAGACTAGCGAACGGGAATGAGCAGTTCTTC.

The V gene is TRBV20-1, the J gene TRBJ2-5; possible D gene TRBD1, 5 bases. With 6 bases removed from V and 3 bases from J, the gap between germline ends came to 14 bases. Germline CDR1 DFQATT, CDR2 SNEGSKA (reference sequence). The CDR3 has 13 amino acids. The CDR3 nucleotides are TGCAGTGCACTAACAGGAGTCGAAGAGACCCAGTACTTC. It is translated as CSALTGVEETQYF.

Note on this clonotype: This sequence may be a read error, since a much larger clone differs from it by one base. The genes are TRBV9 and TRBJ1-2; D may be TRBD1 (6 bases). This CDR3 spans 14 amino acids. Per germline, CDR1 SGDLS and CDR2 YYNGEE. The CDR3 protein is CASSVSPGDYGHTF. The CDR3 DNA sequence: TGTGCCAGCAGCGTAAGTCCAGGGGACTATGGCCACACCTTC.

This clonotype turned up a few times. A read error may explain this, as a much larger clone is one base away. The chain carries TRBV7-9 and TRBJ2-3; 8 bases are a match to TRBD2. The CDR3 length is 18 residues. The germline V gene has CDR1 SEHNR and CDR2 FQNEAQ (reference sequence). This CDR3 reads CTSSDTRRLASNTDTQYF. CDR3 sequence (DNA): TGTACCAGCAGCGATACTAGGAGACTAGCGTCAAACACAGATACGCAGTATTTT.

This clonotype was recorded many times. CDR3 loop: CASSQLKQTQYF. As DNA, the CDR3 is TGTGCCAGCAGTCAATTAAAGCAGACCCAGTACTTC. The chain combines TRBV28 with TRBJ2-5; the D is unclear. CDR3 length equals 12 residues. Trimming cost V 5 bases and J 6 bases, with 10 bases left between them. The germline V gene has CDR1 MDHEN and CDR2 SYDVKM.

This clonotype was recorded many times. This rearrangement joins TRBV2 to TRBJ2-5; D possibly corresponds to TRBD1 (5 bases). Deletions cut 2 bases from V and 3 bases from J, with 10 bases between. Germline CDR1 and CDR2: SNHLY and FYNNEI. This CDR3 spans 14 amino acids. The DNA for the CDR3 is TGTGCCAGCAGTGAACTGTCCAGGGAAGAGACCCAGTACTTC. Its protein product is CASSELSREETQYF.

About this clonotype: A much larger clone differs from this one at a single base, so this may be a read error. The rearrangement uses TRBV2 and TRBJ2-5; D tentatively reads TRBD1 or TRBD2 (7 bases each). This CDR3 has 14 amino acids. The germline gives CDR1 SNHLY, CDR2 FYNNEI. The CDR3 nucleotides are TGTGCCAGCAGTTACCAGACAGGGAGGGAGACCCAGCACTTC. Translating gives CASSYQTGRETQHF.

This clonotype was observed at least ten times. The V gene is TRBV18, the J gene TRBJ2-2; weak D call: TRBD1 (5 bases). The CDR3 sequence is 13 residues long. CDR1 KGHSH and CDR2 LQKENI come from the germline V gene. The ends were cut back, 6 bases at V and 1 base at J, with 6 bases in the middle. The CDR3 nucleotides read TGTGCCAGCTCCGACAGGAACACCGGGGAGCTGTTTTTT. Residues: CASSDRNTGELFF.

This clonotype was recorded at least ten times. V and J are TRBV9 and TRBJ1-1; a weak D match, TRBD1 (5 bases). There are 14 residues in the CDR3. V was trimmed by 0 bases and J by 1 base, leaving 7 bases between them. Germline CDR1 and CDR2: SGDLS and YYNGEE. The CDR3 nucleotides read TGTGCCAGCAGCGTAGGGGACGGGAACACTGAAGCTTTCTTT. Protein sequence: CASSVGDGNTEAFF.

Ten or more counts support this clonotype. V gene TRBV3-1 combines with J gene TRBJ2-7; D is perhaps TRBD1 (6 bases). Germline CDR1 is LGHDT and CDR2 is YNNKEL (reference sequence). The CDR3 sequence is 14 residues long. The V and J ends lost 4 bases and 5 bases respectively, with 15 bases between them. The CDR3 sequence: CASSLRTVNHEQYF. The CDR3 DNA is TGTGCCAGCAGCCTCAGGACAGTAAACCACGAGCAGTACTTC.

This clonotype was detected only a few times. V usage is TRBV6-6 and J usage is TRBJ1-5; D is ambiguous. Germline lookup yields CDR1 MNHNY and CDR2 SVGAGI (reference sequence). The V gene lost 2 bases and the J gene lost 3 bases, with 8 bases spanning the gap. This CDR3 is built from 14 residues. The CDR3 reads CASSYRRVNQPQHF. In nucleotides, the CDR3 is TGTGCCAGCAGTTACCGCCGTGTCAATCAGCCCCAGCATTTT.

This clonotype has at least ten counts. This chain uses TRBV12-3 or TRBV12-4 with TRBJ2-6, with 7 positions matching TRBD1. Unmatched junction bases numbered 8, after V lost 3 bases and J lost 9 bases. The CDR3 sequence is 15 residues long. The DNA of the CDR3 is TGTGCCAGCAGTTTTTGGTCAGGGGGAGACAACGTCCTGACTTTC. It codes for CASSFWSGGDNVLTF.

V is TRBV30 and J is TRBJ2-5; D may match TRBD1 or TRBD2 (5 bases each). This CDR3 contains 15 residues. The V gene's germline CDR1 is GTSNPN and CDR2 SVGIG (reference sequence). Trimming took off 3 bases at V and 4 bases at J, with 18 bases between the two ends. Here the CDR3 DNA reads TGTGCCTGGAGCTCCAATTGGGGGTCGGGAGAGACCCAGTACTTC. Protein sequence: CAWSSNWGSGETQYF.

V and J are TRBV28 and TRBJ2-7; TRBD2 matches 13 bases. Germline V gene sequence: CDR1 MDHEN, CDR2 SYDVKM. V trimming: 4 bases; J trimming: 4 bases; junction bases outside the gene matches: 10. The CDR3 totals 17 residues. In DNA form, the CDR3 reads TGTGCCAGCAGTTCCTGGACTAGCGGGAGCCATCCGTACGAGCAGTACTTC. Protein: CASSSWTSGSHPYEQYF.

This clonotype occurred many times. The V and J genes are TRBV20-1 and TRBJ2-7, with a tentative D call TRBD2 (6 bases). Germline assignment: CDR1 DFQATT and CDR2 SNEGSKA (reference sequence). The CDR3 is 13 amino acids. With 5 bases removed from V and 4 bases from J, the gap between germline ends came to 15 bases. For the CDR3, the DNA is TGCAGTGCTCCTCCGGGAGATCTTTACGAGCAGTACTTC. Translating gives CSAPPGDLYEQYF.

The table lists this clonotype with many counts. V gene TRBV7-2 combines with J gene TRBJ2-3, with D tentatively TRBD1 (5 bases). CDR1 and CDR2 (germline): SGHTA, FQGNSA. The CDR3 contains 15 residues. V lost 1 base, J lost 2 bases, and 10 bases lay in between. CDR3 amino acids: CASSLVGATTDTQYF. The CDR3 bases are TGTGCCAGCAGCTTAGTTGGGGCTACCACAGATACGCAGTATTTT.

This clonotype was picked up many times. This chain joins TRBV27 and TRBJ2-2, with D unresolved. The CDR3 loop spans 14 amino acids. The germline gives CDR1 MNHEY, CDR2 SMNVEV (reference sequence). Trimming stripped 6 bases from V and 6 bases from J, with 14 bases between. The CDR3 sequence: CASSYDHGAGELFF. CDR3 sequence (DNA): TGTGCCAGCAGCTATGACCATGGGGCCGGGGAGCTGTTTTTT.

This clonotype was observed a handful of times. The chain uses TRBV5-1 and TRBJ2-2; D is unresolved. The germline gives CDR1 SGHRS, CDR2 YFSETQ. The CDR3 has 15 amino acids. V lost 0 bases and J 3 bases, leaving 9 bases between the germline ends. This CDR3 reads CASSLVGVDTGELFF. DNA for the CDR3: TGCGCCAGCAGCTTGGTTGGGGTGGACACCGGGGAGCTGTTTTTT.

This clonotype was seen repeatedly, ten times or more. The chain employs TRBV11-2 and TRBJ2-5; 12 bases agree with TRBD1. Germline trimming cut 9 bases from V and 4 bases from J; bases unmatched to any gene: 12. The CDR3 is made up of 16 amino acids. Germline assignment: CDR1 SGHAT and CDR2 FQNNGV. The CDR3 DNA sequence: TGTGCCAGTAGAGATTCCGGGACAGGGGGCAGAGAGACCCAGTACTTC. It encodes CASRDSGTGGRETQYF.

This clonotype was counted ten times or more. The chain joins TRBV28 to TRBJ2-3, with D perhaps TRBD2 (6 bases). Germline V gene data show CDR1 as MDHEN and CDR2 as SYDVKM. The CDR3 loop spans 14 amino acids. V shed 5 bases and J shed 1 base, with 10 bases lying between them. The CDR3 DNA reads TGTGCCAGCAGTAGGACTACCGGCACAGATACGCAGTATTTT. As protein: CASSRTTGTDTQYF.

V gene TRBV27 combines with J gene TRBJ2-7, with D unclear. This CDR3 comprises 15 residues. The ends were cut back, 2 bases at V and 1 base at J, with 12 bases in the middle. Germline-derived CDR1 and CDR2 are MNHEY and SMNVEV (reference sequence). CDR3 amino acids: CASSLARFSSYEQYF. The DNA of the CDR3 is TGTGCCAGCAGTTTAGCGAGATTCTCGTCCTACGAGCAGTACTTC.